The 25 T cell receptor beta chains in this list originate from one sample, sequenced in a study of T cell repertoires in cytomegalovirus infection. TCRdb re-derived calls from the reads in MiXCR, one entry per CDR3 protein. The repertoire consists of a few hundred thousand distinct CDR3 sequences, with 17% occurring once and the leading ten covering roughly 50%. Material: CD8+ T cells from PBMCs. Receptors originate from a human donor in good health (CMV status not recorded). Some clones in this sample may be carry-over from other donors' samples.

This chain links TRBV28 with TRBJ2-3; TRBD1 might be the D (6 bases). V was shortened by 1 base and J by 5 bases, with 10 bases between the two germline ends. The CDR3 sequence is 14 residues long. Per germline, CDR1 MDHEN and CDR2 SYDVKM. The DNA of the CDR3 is TGTGCCAGCAGTTTATACAGGGCTGAAGATACGCAGTATTTT. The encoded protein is CASSLYRAEDTQYF.

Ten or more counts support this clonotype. The CDR3 spells CASSFPGTVNEQFF. CDR3 bases: TGTGCCAGCAGTTTCCCTGGGACAGTCAATGAGCAGTTCTTC. The rearrangement links TRBV28 to TRBJ2-1, with 7 bases aligning to TRBD1. J gave up 6 bases and V 3 bases, and 5 bases lay outside the gene matches. This CDR3 is 14 amino acids long. Germline CDR1 is MDHEN and CDR2 is SYDVKM.

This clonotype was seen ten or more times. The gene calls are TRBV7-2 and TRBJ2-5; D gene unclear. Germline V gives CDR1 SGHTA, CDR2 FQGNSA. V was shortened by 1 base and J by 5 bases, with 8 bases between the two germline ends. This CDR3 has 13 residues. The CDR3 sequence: CASSLDGLETQYF. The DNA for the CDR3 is TGTGCCAGCAGCTTAGATGGTTTGGAGACCCAGTACTTC.

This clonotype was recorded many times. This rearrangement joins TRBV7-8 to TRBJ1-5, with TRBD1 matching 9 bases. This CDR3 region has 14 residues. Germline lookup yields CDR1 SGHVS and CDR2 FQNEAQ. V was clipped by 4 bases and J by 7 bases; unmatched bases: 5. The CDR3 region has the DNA TGTGCCAGCAGCTCCGGACAGGGGCGGCAGCCCCAGCATTTT. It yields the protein CASSSGQGRQPQHF.

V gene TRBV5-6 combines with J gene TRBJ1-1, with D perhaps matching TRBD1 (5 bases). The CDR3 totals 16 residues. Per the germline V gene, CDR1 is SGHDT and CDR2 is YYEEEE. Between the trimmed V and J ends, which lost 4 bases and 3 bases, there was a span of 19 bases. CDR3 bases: TGTGCCAGCAGCGTGGAGTCGTTTCGGGACCACACTGAAGCTTTCTTT. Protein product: CASSVESFRDHTEAFF.

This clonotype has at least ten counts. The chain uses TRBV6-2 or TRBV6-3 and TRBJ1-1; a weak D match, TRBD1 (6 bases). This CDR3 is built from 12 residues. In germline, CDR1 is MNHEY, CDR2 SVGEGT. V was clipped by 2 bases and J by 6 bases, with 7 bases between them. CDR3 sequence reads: CASSYGGSEAFF. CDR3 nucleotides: TGTGCCAGCAGTTACGGGGGCTCTGAAGCTTTCTTT.

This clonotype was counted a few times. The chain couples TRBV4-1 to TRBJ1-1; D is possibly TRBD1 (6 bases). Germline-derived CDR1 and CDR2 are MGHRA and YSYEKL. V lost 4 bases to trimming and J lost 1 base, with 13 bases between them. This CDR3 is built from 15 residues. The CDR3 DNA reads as TGCGCCAGCAGCCGCGGTGGGGGCCAGAACACTGAAGCTTTCTTT. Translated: CASSRGGGQNTEAFF.

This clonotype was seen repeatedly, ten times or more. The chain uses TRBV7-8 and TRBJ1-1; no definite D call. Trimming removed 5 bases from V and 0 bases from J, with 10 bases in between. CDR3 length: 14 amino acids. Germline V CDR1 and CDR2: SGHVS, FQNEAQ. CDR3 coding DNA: TGTGCCAGCAGCCCGTGGGCTTTGAACACTGAAGCTTTCTTT. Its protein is CASSPWALNTEAFF.

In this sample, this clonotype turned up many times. This CDR3 reads CSARDRGVIYGYTF. CDR3 DNA: TGCAGTGCTAGAGATCGGGGGGTGATCTATGGCTACACCTTC. This rearrangement joins TRBV20-1 to TRBJ1-2; a possible D gene is TRBD1 (5 bases). The CDR3 covers 14 residues. Germline loops: CDR1 DFQATT, CDR2 SNEGSKA (reference sequence). V shed 0 bases and J shed 4 bases, with 12 bases lying between them.

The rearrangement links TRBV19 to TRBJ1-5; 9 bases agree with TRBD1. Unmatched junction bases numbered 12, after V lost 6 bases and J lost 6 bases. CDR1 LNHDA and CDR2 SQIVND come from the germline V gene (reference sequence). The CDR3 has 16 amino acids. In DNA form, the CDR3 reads TGTGCCAGTAGCAGCTCGACAGGGGGTTATCTTCAGCCCCAGCATTTT. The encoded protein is CASSSSTGGYLQPQHF. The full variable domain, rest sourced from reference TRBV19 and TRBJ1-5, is DGGITQSPKYLFRKEGQNVTLSCEQNLNHDAMYWYRQDPGQGLRLIYYSQIVNDFQKGDIAEGYSVSREKKESFPLTVTSAQKNPTAFYLCASSSSTGGYLQPQHFGDGTRLSIL.

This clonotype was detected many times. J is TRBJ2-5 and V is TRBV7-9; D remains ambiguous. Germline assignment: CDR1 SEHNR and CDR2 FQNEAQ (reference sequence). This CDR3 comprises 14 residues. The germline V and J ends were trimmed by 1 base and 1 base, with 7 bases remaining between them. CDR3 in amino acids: CASSLVVAQETQYF. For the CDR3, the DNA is TGTGCCAGCAGCTTAGTCGTCGCCCAAGAGACCCAGTACTTC.

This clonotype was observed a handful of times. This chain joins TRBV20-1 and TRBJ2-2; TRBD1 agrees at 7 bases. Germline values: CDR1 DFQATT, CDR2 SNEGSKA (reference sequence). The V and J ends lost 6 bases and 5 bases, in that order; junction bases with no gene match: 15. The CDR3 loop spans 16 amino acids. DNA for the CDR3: TGCAGTGCCCTGCCGTCCGACAGGGAAGAAACCGGGGAGCTGTTTTTT. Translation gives CSALPSDREETGELFF.

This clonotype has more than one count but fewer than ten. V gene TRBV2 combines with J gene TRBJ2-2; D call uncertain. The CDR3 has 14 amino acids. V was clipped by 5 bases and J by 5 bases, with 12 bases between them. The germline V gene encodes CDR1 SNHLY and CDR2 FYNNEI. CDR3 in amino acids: CASSIGLQTGELFF. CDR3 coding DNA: TGTGCCAGCAGTATTGGCCTGCAGACCGGGGAGCTGTTTTTT.

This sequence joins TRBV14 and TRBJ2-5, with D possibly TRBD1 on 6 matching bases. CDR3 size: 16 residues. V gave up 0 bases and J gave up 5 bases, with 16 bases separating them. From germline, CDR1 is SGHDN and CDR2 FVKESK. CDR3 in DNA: TGTGCCAGCAGCCAAGATTGGGCAGGGGCTGGGGAGACCCAGTACTTC. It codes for CASSQDWAGAGETQYF. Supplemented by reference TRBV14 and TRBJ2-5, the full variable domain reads EAGVTQFPSHSVIEKGQTVTLRCDPISGHDNLYWYRRVMGKEIKFLLHFVKESKQDESGMPNNRFLAERTGGTYSTLKVQPAELEDSGVYFCASSQDWAGAGETQYFGPGTRLLVL.

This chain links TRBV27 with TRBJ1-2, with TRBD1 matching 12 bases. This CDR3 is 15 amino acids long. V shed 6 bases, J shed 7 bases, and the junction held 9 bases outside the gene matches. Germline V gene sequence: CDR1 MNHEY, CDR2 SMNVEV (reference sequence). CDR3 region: CASRAGQGAGVGYTF. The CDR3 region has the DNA TGTGCCAGCAGGGCGGGACAGGGGGCGGGGGTTGGCTACACCTTC.

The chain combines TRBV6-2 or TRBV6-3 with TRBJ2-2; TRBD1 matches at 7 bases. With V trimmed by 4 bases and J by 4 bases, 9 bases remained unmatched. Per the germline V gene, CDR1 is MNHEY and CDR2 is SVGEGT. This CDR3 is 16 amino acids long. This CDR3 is CASSLTRQGPTGELFF. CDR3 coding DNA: TGTGCCAGCAGTTTGACCCGACAGGGTCCCACCGGGGAGCTGTTTTTT.

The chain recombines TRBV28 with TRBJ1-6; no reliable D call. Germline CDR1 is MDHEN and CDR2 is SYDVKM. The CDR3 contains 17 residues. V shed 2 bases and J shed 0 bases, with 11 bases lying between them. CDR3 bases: TGTGCCAGCAGTTTACGGCCTCCGAGCTCCTATAATTCACCCCTCCACTTT. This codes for CASSLRPPSSYNSPLHF.

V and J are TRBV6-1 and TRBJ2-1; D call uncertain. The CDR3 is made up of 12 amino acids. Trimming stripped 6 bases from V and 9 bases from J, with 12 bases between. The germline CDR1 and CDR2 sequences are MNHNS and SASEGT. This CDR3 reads CASSDNKGEQFF. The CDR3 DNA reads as TGTGCCAGCAGCGACAATAAGGGTGAGCAGTTCTTC.

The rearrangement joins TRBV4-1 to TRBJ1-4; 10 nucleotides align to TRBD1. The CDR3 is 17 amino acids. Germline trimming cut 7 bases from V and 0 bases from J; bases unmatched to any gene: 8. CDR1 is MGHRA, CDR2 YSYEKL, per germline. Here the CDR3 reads CASTLGQGLATNEKLFF. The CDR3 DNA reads TGCGCCAGCACTTTGGGACAGGGGTTAGCAACTAATGAAAAACTGTTTTTT.

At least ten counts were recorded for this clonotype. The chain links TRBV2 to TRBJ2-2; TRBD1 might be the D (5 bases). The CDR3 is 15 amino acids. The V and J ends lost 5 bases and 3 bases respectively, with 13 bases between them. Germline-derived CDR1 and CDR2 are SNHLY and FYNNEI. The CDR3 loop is CASSSADRHTGELFF. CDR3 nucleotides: TGTGCCAGCAGTTCTGCAGACAGACACACCGGGGAGCTGTTTTTT.

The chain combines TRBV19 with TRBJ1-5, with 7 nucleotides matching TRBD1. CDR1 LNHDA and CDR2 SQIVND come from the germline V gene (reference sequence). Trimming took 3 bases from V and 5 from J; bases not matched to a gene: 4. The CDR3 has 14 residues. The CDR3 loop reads CASSIYRGDQPQHF. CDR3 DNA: TGTGCCAGTAGTATCTACAGGGGAGATCAGCCCCAGCATTTT.

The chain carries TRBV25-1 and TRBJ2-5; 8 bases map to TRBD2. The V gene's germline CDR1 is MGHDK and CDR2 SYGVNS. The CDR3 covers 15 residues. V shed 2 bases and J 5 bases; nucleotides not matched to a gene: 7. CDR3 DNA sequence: TGTGCCAGCAGTGAACCCTACGGGGGGGACGAGACCCAGTACTTC. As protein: CASSEPYGGDETQYF.

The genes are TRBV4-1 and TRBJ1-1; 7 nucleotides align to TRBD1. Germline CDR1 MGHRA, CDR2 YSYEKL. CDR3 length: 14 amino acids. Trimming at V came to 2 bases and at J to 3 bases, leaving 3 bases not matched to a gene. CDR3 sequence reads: CASSQITGDTEAFF. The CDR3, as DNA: TGCGCCAGCAGCCAAATTACAGGGGACACTGAAGCTTTCTTT.

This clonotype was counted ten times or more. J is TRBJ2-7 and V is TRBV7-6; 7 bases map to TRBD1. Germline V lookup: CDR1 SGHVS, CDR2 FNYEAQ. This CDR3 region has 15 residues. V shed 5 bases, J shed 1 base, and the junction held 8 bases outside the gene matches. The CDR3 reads CASSPSPTGSYEQYF. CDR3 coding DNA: TGTGCCAGCAGCCCATCCCCGACAGGGTCCTACGAGCAGTACTTC.

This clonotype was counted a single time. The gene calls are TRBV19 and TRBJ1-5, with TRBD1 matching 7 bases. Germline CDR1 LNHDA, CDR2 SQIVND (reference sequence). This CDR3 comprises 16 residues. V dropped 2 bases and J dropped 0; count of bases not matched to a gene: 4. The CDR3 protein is CASSIWGQISNQPQHF. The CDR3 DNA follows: TGTGCCAGTAGTATATGGGGACAGATTAGCAATCAGCCCCAGCATTTT.